The rows below give T cell receptor beta chains drawn from one sample of a study of CD8+CD57+ T cells in acquired aplastic anemia. One entry per CDR3 protein, called by TCRdb with MiXCR from the reads. Among some 410,000 distinct CDR3 sequences listed, roughly 68% were seen once. The sample was sorted CD4+, CD8+, or CD8+CD57+ T cells (not recorded which) from PBMCs. The source is a human donor in good health, serving as a control. Both conserved end residues are part of each CDR3. Fields, in order: J gene, clone size, D gene, V gene, CDR3 length, CDR3 protein, CDR3 DNA. The D gene is left open where the match is weak. Size values are once, few and many counts, or a class for expanded clones, and some rows have none.

j_gene: TRBJ2-1
abundance: once
d_gene: .
v_gene: TRBV25-1
len: 15
CDR3aa: CASSKYGGGALEQSF
CDR3nt: TGTGCCAGCAGCAAATATGGGGGGGGGGCTTTAGAGCAGTCCTTC

j_gene: TRBJ1-6
abundance: .
d_gene: .
v_gene: TRBV9
len: 15
CDR3aa: CASSVGRVAGSPLHF
CDR3nt: TGTGCCAGCAGCGTAGGGCGGGTCGCGGGGTCACCCCTCCACTTT

j_gene: TRBJ2-7
abundance: .
d_gene: .
v_gene: TRBV5-5
len: 14
CDR3aa: CASSAHWIVYEQYF
CDR3nt: TGTGCCAGCAGCGCCCACTGGATAGTCTACGAGCAGTACTTC

j_gene: TRBJ1-4
abundance: many
d_gene: .
v_gene: TRBV19
len: 11
CDR3aa: CATLRNEKLFF
CDR3nt: TGTGCCACACTCAGAAATGAAAAACTGTTTTTT

j_gene: TRBJ2-7
abundance: .
d_gene: .
v_gene: TRBV7-8
len: 15
CDR3aa: CASSSQKSKGYEQYF
CDR3nt: TGTGCCAGCAGCTCCCAAAAGTCGAAAGGATACGAGCAGTACTTC

j_gene: TRBJ1-6
abundance: once
d_gene: .
v_gene: TRBV5-5
len: 15
CDR3aa: CDSSQDRDGNAPLHF
CDR3nt: TGTGACAGCAGCCAAGATAGGGATGGGAATGCACCCCTCCACTTT

j_gene: TRBJ1-6
abundance: .
d_gene: .
v_gene: TRBV7-2
len: 16
CDR3aa: CASSSPPAELNSPLHF
CDR3nt: TGCGCCAGCAGCTCGCCTCCAGCGGAGCTTAATTCACCCCTCCACTTT

j_gene: TRBJ2-7
abundance: .
d_gene: TRBD2
v_gene: TRBV7-3
len: 16
CDR3aa: CASSSAGGYGYTFQYF
CDR3nt: TGTGCCAGCAGCTCGGCGGGGGGCTATGGCTACACCTTCCAGTACTTC

j_gene: TRBJ2-5
abundance: .
d_gene: .
v_gene: TRBV29-1
len: 13
CDR3aa: CSVVGGTQETQYF
CDR3nt: TGCAGCGTTGTGGGCGGAACCCAAGAGACCCAGTACTTC

j_gene: TRBJ1-2
abundance: .
d_gene: .
v_gene: TRBV2
len: 10
CDR3aa: CASSDDGCPF
CDR3nt: TGTGCCAGCAGTGATGATGGCTGCCCCTTC

j_gene: TRBJ2-1
abundance: .
d_gene: TRBD2
v_gene: TRBV12-3/TRBV12-4
len: 15
CDR3aa: CASSFPTSGGGEQFF
CDR3nt: TGTGCCAGCAGTTTCCCGACTAGCGGGGGGGGTGAGCAGTTCTTC

j_gene: TRBJ1-3
abundance: many
d_gene: .
v_gene: TRBV7-7
len: 14
CDR3aa: CASSRRGSGNTIYF
CDR3nt: TGTGCCAGCAGCCGAAGAGGGTCTGGAAACACCATATATTTT

j_gene: TRBJ1-5
abundance: many
d_gene: TRBD1
v_gene: TRBV2
len: 15
CDR3aa: CASRPRTGSNQPQHF
CDR3nt: TGTGCCAGCAGGCCAAGGACAGGGAGCAATCAGCCCCAGCATTTT

j_gene: TRBJ1-6
abundance: .
d_gene: TRBD1
v_gene: TRBV7-9
len: 15
CDR3aa: CASNARGTGDSPLHF
CDR3nt: TGTGCCAGCAACGCCCGGGGCACAGGGGATTCACCCCTCCACTTT

j_gene: TRBJ1-1
abundance: .
d_gene: .
v_gene: TRBV20-1
len: 14
CDR3aa: CSARLKAYETEAFF
CDR3nt: TGCAGTGCTAGATTGAAGGCCTACGAGACTGAAGCCTTCTTT

j_gene: TRBJ2-6
abundance: many
d_gene: .
v_gene: TRBV7-2
len: 15
CDR3aa: CASSLEPGRPNVLTF
CDR3nt: TGTGCCAGCAGCTTAGAGCCAGGGAGGCCCAACGTCCTGACTTTC

j_gene: TRBJ2-3
abundance: .
d_gene: TRBD1
v_gene: TRBV4-2
len: 15
CDR3aa: CAIHEGTGEADTQYF
CDR3nt: TGTGCCATTCACGAAGGGACAGGGGAGGCAGATACGCAGTATTTT

j_gene: TRBJ2-1
abundance: .
d_gene: TRBD1
v_gene: TRBV20-1
len: 14
CDR3aa: CSAAMGQGHNEQFF
CDR3nt: TGCAGTGCCGCGATGGGACAGGGCCACAATGAGCAGTTCTTC

j_gene: TRBJ1-5
abundance: .
d_gene: TRBD1
v_gene: TRBV19
len: 13
CDR3aa: CATRDSAQQPQHF
CDR3nt: TGTGCCACCAGGGACAGCGCCCAACAGCCCCAGCATTTT

j_gene: TRBJ2-7
abundance: .
d_gene: .
v_gene: TRBV25-1
len: 15
CDR3aa: CASGGGHGRPYEQYF
CDR3nt: TGTGCCAGCGGTGGGGGACACGGGCGCCCCTACGAGCAGTACTTC

j_gene: TRBJ1-5
abundance: .
d_gene: .
v_gene: TRBV13
len: 14
CDR3aa: CASSIGHIGQPQHF
CDR3nt: TGTGCCAGCAGCATTGGACACATAGGTCAGCCCCAGCATTTT

j_gene: TRBJ1-2
abundance: .
d_gene: .
v_gene: TRBV7-2
len: 12
CDR3aa: CASSLRDCGYYF
CDR3nt: TGTGCCAGCAGCTTAAGGGACTGCGGGTACTACTTC

j_gene: TRBJ1-2
abundance: .
d_gene: TRBD1
v_gene: TRBV20-1
len: 10
CDR3aa: CSARIMGQAF
CDR3nt: TGCAGTGCTAGAATAATGGGACAGGCCTTC

j_gene: TRBJ1-5
abundance: .
d_gene: .
v_gene: TRBV5-1
len: 12
CDR3aa: CASSLAGERTHF
CDR3nt: TGCGCCAGCAGCTTAGCGGGGGAGCGCACGCATTTT

j_gene: TRBJ1-1
abundance: once
d_gene: .
v_gene: TRBV5-4
len: 12
CDR3aa: CASSLGGGLDFF
CDR3nt: TGTGCCAGCAGCCTGGGGGGGGGTCTAGATTTCTTT

j_gene: TRBJ2-7
abundance: many
d_gene: .
v_gene: TRBV9
len: 13
CDR3aa: CASSASDGYEQYF
CDR3nt: TGTGCCAGCAGCGCATCAGACGGTTACGAGCAGTACTTC

j_gene: TRBJ1-2
abundance: .
d_gene: TRBD1
v_gene: TRBV9
len: 14
CDR3aa: CASSTGQGADYGSF
CDR3nt: TGTGCCAGCAGCACGGGACAGGGGGCGGACTATGGCTCCTTC

j_gene: TRBJ2-3
abundance: .
d_gene: .
v_gene: TRBV19
len: 16
CDR3aa: CASSMAGGRSTDTQYF
CDR3nt: TGTGCCAGTAGTATGGCCGGCGGGCGTAGCACAGATACGCAGTATTTT

j_gene: TRBJ1-6
abundance: .
d_gene: .
v_gene: TRBV29-1
len: 12
CDR3aa: CSRSGLGSHLPF
CDR3nt: TGCAGCCGTTCGGGGCTCGGTTCACACCTCCCCTTT

j_gene: TRBJ2-1
abundance: .
d_gene: TRBD1
v_gene: TRBV4-2
len: 15
CDR3aa: CASSQGQGPGREQFF
CDR3nt: TGTGCCAGCAGCCAGGGACAGGGACCAGGCAGAGAGCAGTTCTTC

j_gene: TRBJ2-7
abundance: .
d_gene: .
v_gene: TRBV7-3
len: 14
CDR3aa: CASRQGGRAYEQYF
CDR3nt: TGTGCCAGCCGCCAAGGGGGGAGAGCCTACGAGCAGTACTTC

j_gene: TRBJ1-5
abundance: .
d_gene: .
v_gene: TRBV9
len: 14
CDR3aa: CASSLTGCDKHTHF
CDR3nt: TGTGCCAGCAGCCTTACAGGGTGCGATAAGCATACGCATTTT

j_gene: TRBJ2-1
abundance: .
d_gene: .
v_gene: TRBV15
len: 13
CDR3aa: CATSEGPGNEQFF
CDR3nt: TGTGCCACCTCGGAGGGTCCGGGGAATGAGCAGTTCTTC

j_gene: TRBJ2-7
abundance: .
d_gene: .
v_gene: TRBV2
len: 14
CDR3aa: CASIPGQGRNEQYF
CDR3nt: TGTGCCAGTATACCGGGGCAGGGAAGGAATGAGCAGTACTTC

j_gene: TRBJ2-7
abundance: many
d_gene: .
v_gene: TRBV6-1
len: 17
CDR3aa: CASHYVSGRVDSYEQYF
CDR3nt: TGTGCCAGCCACTACGTAAGCGGCAGGGTCGACTCCTACGAGCAGTACTTC

j_gene: TRBJ2-5
abundance: .
d_gene: TRBD2
v_gene: TRBV7-2
len: 14
CDR3aa: CASRLTSGEETQYF
CDR3nt: TGTGCCAGCAGATTGACTAGCGGGGAGGAGACCCAGTACTTC

j_gene: TRBJ1-1
abundance: .
d_gene: .
v_gene: TRBV5-1
len: 13
CDR3aa: CASSELSAFEAFF
CDR3nt: TGTGCCAGCAGTGAACTGAGTGCGTTTGAAGCTTTCTTT

j_gene: TRBJ2-7
abundance: .
d_gene: .
v_gene: TRBV7-9
len: 15
CDR3aa: CASSQEGGSFDEQYF
CDR3nt: TGTGCCAGCAGCCAAGAAGGCGGATCTTTTGACGAGCAGTACTTC

j_gene: TRBJ2-5
abundance: .
d_gene: TRBD1
v_gene: TRBV2
len: 13
CDR3aa: CASSDRGLETQYF
CDR3nt: TGTGCCAGCAGCGACAGGGGATTGGAGACCCAGTACTTC

j_gene: TRBJ2-5
abundance: .
d_gene: TRBD2
v_gene: TRBV7-8
len: 14
CDR3aa: CASSLEAGGETQYF
CDR3nt: TGTGCCAGCAGCTTAGAGGCGGGAGGGGAGACCCAGTACTTC

j_gene: TRBJ1-6
abundance: many
d_gene: TRBD1
v_gene: TRBV9
len: 15
CDR3aa: CASSVGQGGDSPLHF
CDR3nt: TGTGCCAGCAGCGTAGGACAGGGCGGTGATTCACCCCTCCACTTT

j_gene: TRBJ1-2
abundance: many
d_gene: .
v_gene: TRBV19
len: 12
CDR3aa: CASNRGLYGYTF
CDR3nt: TGTGCCAGTAACCGCGGGCTCTATGGCTACACCTTC

j_gene: TRBJ1-2
abundance: .
d_gene: TRBD1
v_gene: TRBV19
len: 15
CDR3aa: CASSIDGDRNNGYTF
CDR3nt: TGTGCCAGCAGTATAGACGGGGACAGAAACAATGGCTACACCTTC

j_gene: TRBJ2-2
abundance: .
d_gene: .
v_gene: TRBV7-8
len: 14
CDR3aa: CASSPTGSHGAQFF
CDR3nt: TGTGCCAGCAGCCCTACAGGGTCCCACGGGGCGCAGTTTTTT

j_gene: TRBJ2-5
abundance: .
d_gene: TRBD1
v_gene: TRBV7-9
len: 14
CDR3aa: CASSLTGGSETQYF
CDR3nt: TGTGCCAGCAGCTTGACAGGGGGCTCAGAGACCCAGTACTTC

j_gene: TRBJ1-1
abundance: many
d_gene: .
v_gene: TRBV25-1
len: 18
CDR3aa: CASSESPYLQGMNTEAFF
CDR3nt: TGTGCCAGCAGTGAATCCCCGTACCTTCAGGGCATGAACACTGAAGCTTTCTTT

j_gene: TRBJ2-7
abundance: once
d_gene: .
v_gene: TRBV7-2
len: 15
CDR3aa: CASSLGAGTGSYEYF
CDR3nt: TGTGCCAGCAGCTTAGGGGCGGGGACTGGTTCCTACGAGTACTTC

j_gene: TRBJ1-6
abundance: many
d_gene: .
v_gene: TRBV7-2
len: 12
CDR3aa: CASSWIDSPLHF
CDR3nt: TGTGCCAGCAGCTGGATTGACTCACCCCTCCACTTT

j_gene: TRBJ2-5
abundance: once
d_gene: TRBD2
v_gene: TRBV2
len: 16
CDR3aa: CASSELGAGERETQYF
CDR3nt: TGTGCCAGCAGTGAACTCGGGGCGGGGGAGCGGGAGACCCAGTACTTC

j_gene: TRBJ1-1
abundance: .
d_gene: .
v_gene: TRBV7-8
len: 18
CDR3aa: CASSEAKDGTGGHPGAFF
CDR3nt: TGTGCCAGCAGTGAAGCCAAGGACGGGACGGGGGGTCATCCGGGCGCTTTCTTT

j_gene: TRBJ2-7
abundance: many
d_gene: TRBD1
v_gene: TRBV7-3
len: 15
CDR3aa: CASSLMDRGRPEQYF
CDR3nt: TGTGCCAGCAGCCTAATGGATAGGGGGCGCCCCGAGCAGTACTTC